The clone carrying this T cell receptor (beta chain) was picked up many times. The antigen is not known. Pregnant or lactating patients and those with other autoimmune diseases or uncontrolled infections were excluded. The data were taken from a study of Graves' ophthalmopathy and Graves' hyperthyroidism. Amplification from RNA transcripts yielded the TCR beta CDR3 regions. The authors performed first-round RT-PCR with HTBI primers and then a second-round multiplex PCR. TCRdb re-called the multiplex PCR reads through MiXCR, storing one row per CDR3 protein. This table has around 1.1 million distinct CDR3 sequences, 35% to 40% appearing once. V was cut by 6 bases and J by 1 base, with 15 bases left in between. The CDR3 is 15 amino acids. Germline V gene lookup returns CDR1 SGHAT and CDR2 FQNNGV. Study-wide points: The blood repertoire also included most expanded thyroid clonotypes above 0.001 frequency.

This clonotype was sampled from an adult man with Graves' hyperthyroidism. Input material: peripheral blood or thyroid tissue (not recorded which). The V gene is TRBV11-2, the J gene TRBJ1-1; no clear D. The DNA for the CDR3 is TGTGCCAGCAGTCGAGGCGCGGGTACGAACACTGAAGCTTTCTTT. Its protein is CASSRGAGTNTEAFF.